Sequencing of this T cell receptor beta chain was carried out in a study of T cells in Graves' hyperthyroidism and ophthalmopathy. Findings and caveats of the study: Using 13 V-J features, a model discriminated ophthalmopathy from stable hyperthyroidism.

This clonotype was seen many times. The antigen remains unidentified. Germline CDR1 is KGHSH and CDR2 is LQKENI. The junction had 2 bases not matched to a gene; V was cut back by 2 bases and J by 4 bases. The CDR3 has 14 amino acids. RNA transcripts gave rise to amplified TCR beta CDR3 regions. Researchers ran a first-round RT-PCR on the TCR CDR3 using the HTBI primer set. TCRdb analysed the multiplex PCR reads with MiXCR anew, one entry per CDR3 protein. The sample consists of 250,000 to 300,000 distinct CDR3 sequences, approximately 15% of them appearing once. The clonotype originates from a woman aged 55 to 70 with Graves' ophthalmopathy. The V call is TRBV18, the J call TRBJ2-7, with 10 bases matching TRBD1. The sequenced sample was blood. The CDR3 DNA is TGTGCCAGCTCACCAACGGGACAGGGGTACGAGCAGTACTTC. This codes for CASSPTGQGYEQYF.